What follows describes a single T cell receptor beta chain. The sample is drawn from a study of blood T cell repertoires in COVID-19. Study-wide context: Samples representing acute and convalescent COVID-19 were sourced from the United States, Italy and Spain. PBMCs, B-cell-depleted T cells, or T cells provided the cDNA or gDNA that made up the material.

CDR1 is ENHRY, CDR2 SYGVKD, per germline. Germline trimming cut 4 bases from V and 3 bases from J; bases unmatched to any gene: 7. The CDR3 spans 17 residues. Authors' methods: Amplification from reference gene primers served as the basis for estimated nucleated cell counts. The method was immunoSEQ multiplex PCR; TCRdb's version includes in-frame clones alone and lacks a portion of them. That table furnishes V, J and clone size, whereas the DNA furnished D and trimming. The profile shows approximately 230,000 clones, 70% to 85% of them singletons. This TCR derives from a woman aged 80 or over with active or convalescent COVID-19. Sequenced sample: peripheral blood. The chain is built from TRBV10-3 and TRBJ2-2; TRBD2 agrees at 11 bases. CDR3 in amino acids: CAISGPTSGADTGELFF. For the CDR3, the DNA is TGTGCCATCAGTGGCCCGACTAGCGGGGCAGACACCGGGGAGCTGTTTTTT.